The 21 T cell receptor beta chains given below trace back to one sample, sequenced in a study of T cell responses to AZD1222 COVID-19 vaccine listed by TCRdb under 2021. The sample's time point, from its label and the paper: baseline before first vaccination. Library creation used the immunoSEQ multiplex PCR assay. TCRdb re-hosts the immuneACCESS table, in-frame sequences only. Its copies lack some clones; in the studies checked, an unresolved V gene accounts for under half of them, and the cause for the rest is not known. The sample yields some 120,000 clones; approximately 83% were counted once. The top ten clones comprise 9% to 9.5% of the sample. Source: peripheral blood, taken on day 0 of AZD1222 vaccination. The origin of the receptors is an adult in good health.

This chain uses TRBV30 with TRBJ1-2; the D is unclear. V lost 8 bases and J 2 bases, leaving 18 bases between the germline ends. CDR3 length: 14 residues. Per germline, CDR1 GTSNPN and CDR2 SVGIG (reference sequence). The CDR3 here is CARDGPHMNYGYTF. The CDR3, as DNA: TGTGCCCGAGACGGACCTCATATGAACTATGGCTACACCTTC.

The rearrangement links TRBV5-1 to TRBJ1-1; 8 bases match TRBD1. The CDR3 has 14 residues. Per the germline V gene, CDR1 is SGHRS and CDR2 is YFSETQ. With 2 bases clipped from V and 5 bases from J, the junction kept 5 bases outside the gene matches. The CDR3 nucleotides read TGCGCCAGCAGCTTACAGGGGGGGCATACTGAAGCTTTCTTT. Protein: CASSLQGGHTEAFF.

This clone was found a few times. The chain is built from TRBV7-8 and TRBJ2-1, with D perhaps TRBD2 (6 bases). Trimming cost V 3 bases and J 10 bases, with 19 bases left between them. The length of the CDR3 is 15 residues. The V gene's germline CDR1 is SGHVS and CDR2 FQNEAQ. Here the CDR3 reads CASSFVTRTPSEQFF. The CDR3 nucleotides read TGTGCCAGCAGCTTCGTGACTAGAACCCCCAGCGAGCAGTTCTTC.

The J gene is TRBJ1-5, the V gene TRBV16; 8 bases are shared with TRBD1. Germline V gene data show CDR1 as KGHSY and CDR2 as FQNENV. J gave up 9 bases and V 0 bases, and 19 bases lay outside the gene matches. This CDR3 is 19 amino acids long. The CDR3 spells CASSQSDDRGQLGVWPQHF. In nucleotides, the CDR3 is TGTGCCAGCAGCCAATCGGATGACAGGGGCCAACTGGGGGTCTGGCCCCAGCATTTT. Looking up the rest from reference TRBV16 and TRBJ1-5 gives the full variable domain: GEEVAQTPKHLVRGEGQKAKLYCAPIKGHSYVFWYQQVLKNEFKFLISFQNENVFDETGMPKERFSAKCLPNSPCSLEIQATKLEDSAVYFCASSQSDDRGQLGVWPQHFGDGTRLSIL.

The chain combines TRBV11-2 with TRBJ1-1; D remains unclear. CDR1 and CDR2 from the germline V gene are SGHAT and FQNNGV. The CDR3 runs 12 residues. V was pared by 8 bases and J by 1 base, with 8 bases between. Here the CDR3 reads CASGMQNTEAFF. The CDR3 region has the DNA TGTGCCAGCGGGATGCAGAACACTGAAGCTTTCTTT.

This chain connects TRBV18 to TRBJ2-7; D is unresolved. This CDR3 has 13 residues. Per germline, CDR1 KGHSH and CDR2 LQKENI. Deletions cut 0 bases from V and 2 bases from J, with 5 bases between. This CDR3 reads CASSPPTTYEQYF. In DNA form, the CDR3 reads TGTGCCAGCTCACCACCTACTACCTACGAGCAGTACTTC.

The chain recombines TRBV9 with TRBJ2-2, with 7 bases matching TRBD2. The CDR3 totals 16 residues. With V trimmed by 3 bases and J by 1 base, 6 bases remained unmatched. Germline CDR1 is SGDLS and CDR2 is YYNGEE. The CDR3 region is CASSALAAVNTGELFF. The DNA of the CDR3 is TGTGCCAGCAGCGCCCTAGCGGCCGTGAACACCGGGGAGCTGTTTTTT.

This clone has only a few counts. The chain recombines TRBV6-6 with TRBJ2-7, with a possible D match to TRBD1 (5 bases). Between the trimmed V and J ends, which lost 8 bases and 2 bases, there was a span of 19 bases. The CDR3 spans 15 residues. Germline CDR1 reads MNHNY; CDR2 reads SVGAGI (reference sequence). CDR3 sequence reads: CASRTHIQGPYEQYF. CDR3 coding DNA: TGTGCCAGCCGTACGCATATCCAGGGTCCCTACGAGCAGTACTTC.

This clone was counted a single time. This rearrangement joins TRBV9 to TRBJ1-6; D is uncertain. The CDR3 length is 14 residues. Per the germline V gene, CDR1 is SGDLS and CDR2 is YYNGEE. Trimming took 2 bases from V and 2 from J, leaving 5 bases between them. The CDR3 loop reads CASSVGAYNSPLHF. CDR3 sequence (DNA): TGTGCCAGCAGCGTCGGGGCCTATAATTCACCCCTCCACTTT.

V is TRBV19 and J is TRBJ2-1; 10 bases are a match to TRBD2. The CDR3 is made up of 14 amino acids. The V gene end was trimmed by 6 bases and the J gene end by 4 bases; junction bases not matched to a gene: 3. Germline-derived CDR1 and CDR2 are LNHDA and SQIVND (reference sequence). CDR3 sequence reads: CASSEAGGYNEQFF. DNA for the CDR3: TGTGCCAGTAGCGAAGCGGGAGGGTACAATGAGCAGTTCTTC.

The V gene is TRBV9, the J gene TRBJ2-7, with a possible D match to TRBD1 (5 bases). Germline V lookup: CDR1 SGDLS, CDR2 YYNGEE. This CDR3 has 15 amino acids. V was shortened by 0 bases and J by 3 bases, with 13 bases between the two germline ends. CDR3 in DNA: TGTGCCAGCAGCGTAGGTGACAGAACCTACTACGAGCAGTACTTC. Protein product: CASSVGDRTYYEQYF. Full variable domain (missing parts from reference TRBV9 and TRBJ2-7): DSGVTQTPKHLITATGQRVTLRCSPRSGDLSVYWYQQSLDQGLQFLIQYYNGEERAKGNILERFSAQQFPDLHSELNLSSLELGDSALYFCASSVGDRTYYEQYFGPGTRLTVT.

This clone has a handful of counts. The gene calls are TRBV12-5 and TRBJ2-7; 10 bases are shared with TRBD2. Trimming removed 5 bases from V and 3 bases from J; junction bases left unmatched: 28. The germline V gene encodes CDR1 LGHNT and CDR2 FRNRAP. This CDR3 spans 22 amino acids. In nucleotides, the CDR3 is TGTGCTAGTGGTCTTCGCCCCGCTTTTGCGACTAGCGGGTCGCGAACGTTCTACGAGCAGTACTTC. It translates to CASGLRPAFATSGSRTFYEQYF.

This clone was counted once. V usage is TRBV11-1 and J usage is TRBJ2-2, with D hard to call. Germline CDR1 is SGHAT and CDR2 is FQDESV (reference sequence). With 3 bases removed from V and 6 bases from J, the gap between germline ends came to 8 bases. The CDR3 has 13 amino acids. The chain's CDR3 is CASSFQWAGELFF. DNA of the CDR3: TGTGCCAGCAGCTTTCAGTGGGCCGGGGAGCTGTTTTTT.

The chain links TRBV6-5 to TRBJ1-3; possible D gene TRBD1, 5 bases. V was pared by 3 bases and J by 0 bases, with 9 bases between. Germline V gene data show CDR1 as MNHEY and CDR2 as SVGAGI. CDR3 length: 15 amino acids. Here the CDR3 reads CASSYSGTSGNTIYF. The DNA of the CDR3 is TGTGCCAGCAGTTATTCGGGGACCTCTGGAAACACCATATATTTT.

DNA for the CDR3: TGTGCCAGCAGCTTAATCAGGGGGGGTGAAGCTTTCTTT. Translation gives CASSLIRGGEAFF. V and J are TRBV14 and TRBJ1-1, with 7 bases matching TRBD1. CDR1 is SGHDN, CDR2 FVKESK, per germline. Trimming cost V 5 bases and J 7 bases; bases outside gene matches: 7. The CDR3 contains 13 residues.

The chain employs TRBV30 and TRBJ1-6; no definite D call. Looked up from germline, CDR1 is GTSNPN and CDR2 is SVGIG (reference sequence). The CDR3 runs 14 residues. V was pared by 2 bases and J by 7 bases, with 12 bases between. CDR3: CAWSRGLRNSPLHF. CDR3 nucleotide sequence: TGTGCCTGGAGTCGTGGACTAAGGAATTCACCCCTCCACTTT. The full variable domain, its missing parts supplied by reference TRBV30 and TRBJ1-6, is SQTIHQWPATLVQPVGSPLSLECTVEGTSNPNLYWYRQAAGRGLQLLFYSVGIGQISSEVPQNLSASRPQDRQFILSSKKLLLSDSGFYLCAWSRGLRNSPLHFGNGTRLTVT.

J is TRBJ1-6 and V is TRBV7-2; maybe TRBD1 (5 bases). The V gene's germline CDR1 is SGHTA and CDR2 FQGNSA. The CDR3 spans 16 residues. Trimming took 8 bases from V and 5 from J, leaving 19 bases between them. CDR3 amino acids: CASGGNSGPNNSPLHF. The CDR3 DNA sequence: TGTGCCAGCGGGGGAAACTCGGGACCGAATAATTCACCCCTCCACTTT.

This clone was observed a single time. The V and J genes are TRBV30 and TRBJ2-2, with 7 bases matching TRBD2. J was trimmed by 3 bases and V by 1 base; bases with no gene match: 5. The germline V gene encodes CDR1 GTSNPN and CDR2 SVGIG (reference sequence). The CDR3 has 15 residues. The CDR3 loop is CAWSDPGRDTGELFF. The CDR3 nucleotides are TGTGCCTGGAGTGACCCAGGGAGGGACACCGGGGAGCTGTTTTTT.

This clone was seen just once. The genes are TRBV3-1 (or the pseudogene TRBV3-2) and TRBJ2-3; 9 bases fit TRBD2. This CDR3 contains 16 residues. V was clipped by 4 bases and J by 2 bases; unmatched bases: 7. The germline V gene encodes CDR1 LGHDT and CDR2 YNNKEL (reference sequence). CDR3 DNA sequence: TGTGCCAGCAGCCCAGGACTAGCGAGGGTCACAGATACGCAGTATTTT. It translates to CASSPGLARVTDTQYF.

The chain has TRBV3-1 (or the pseudogene TRBV3-2) and TRBJ2-7; D ambiguous. Germline V lookup: CDR1 LGHDT, CDR2 YNNKEL (reference sequence). The ends were cut back, 5 bases at V and 2 bases at J, with 13 bases in the middle. The CDR3 has 14 amino acids. In nucleotides, the CDR3 is TGTGCCAGCAGCGTGGCGGCAACGACCTACGAGCAGTACTTC. This sequence encodes CASSVAATTYEQYF.

This chain uses TRBV15 with TRBJ1-2; TRBD1 matches at 9 bases. J was trimmed by 5 bases and V by 0 bases; bases with no gene match: 7. Germline values: CDR1 LNHNV, CDR2 YYDKDF (reference sequence). CDR3 length equals 16 residues. The CDR3 loop reads CATSRDGQGPRYGYTF. In nucleotides, the CDR3 is TGTGCCACCAGCAGAGATGGACAGGGGCCTAGATATGGCTACACCTTC. The full variable domain, with the rest looked up from reference TRBV15 and TRBJ1-2, is DAMVIQNPRYQVTQFGKPVTLSCSQTLNHNVMYWYQQKSSQAPKLLFHYYDKDFNNEADTPDNFQSRRPNTSFCFLDIRSPGLGDTAMYLCATSRDGQGPRYGYTFGSGTRLTVV.